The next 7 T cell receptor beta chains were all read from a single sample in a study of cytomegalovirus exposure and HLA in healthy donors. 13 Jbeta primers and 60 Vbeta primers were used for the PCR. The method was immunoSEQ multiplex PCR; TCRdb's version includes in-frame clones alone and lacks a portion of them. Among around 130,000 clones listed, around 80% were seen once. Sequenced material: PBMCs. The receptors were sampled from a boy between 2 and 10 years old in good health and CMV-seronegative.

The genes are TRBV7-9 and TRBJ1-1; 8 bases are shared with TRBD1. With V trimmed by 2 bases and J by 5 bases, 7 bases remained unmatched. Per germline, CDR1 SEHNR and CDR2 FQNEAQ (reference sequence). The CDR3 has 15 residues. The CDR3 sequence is CASSLQTGVSTEAFF. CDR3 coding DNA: TGTGCCAGCAGCTTACAGACAGGGGTTAGTACTGAAGCTTTCTTT.

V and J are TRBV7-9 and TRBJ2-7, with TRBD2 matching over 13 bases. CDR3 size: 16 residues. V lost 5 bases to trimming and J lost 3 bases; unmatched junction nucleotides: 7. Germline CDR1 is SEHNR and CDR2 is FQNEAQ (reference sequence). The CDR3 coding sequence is TGTGCCAGCAGCGGAGTGGGACTAGCGGGACACTACGAGCAGTACGTC. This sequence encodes CASSGVGLAGHYEQYV.

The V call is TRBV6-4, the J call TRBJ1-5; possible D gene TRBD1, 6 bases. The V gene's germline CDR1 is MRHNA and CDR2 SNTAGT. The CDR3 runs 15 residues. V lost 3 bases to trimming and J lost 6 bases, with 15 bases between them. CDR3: CASSETGGSGQPQHF. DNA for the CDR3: TGTGCCAGCAGTGAAACGGGGGGCTCGGGTCAGCCCCAGCATTTT.

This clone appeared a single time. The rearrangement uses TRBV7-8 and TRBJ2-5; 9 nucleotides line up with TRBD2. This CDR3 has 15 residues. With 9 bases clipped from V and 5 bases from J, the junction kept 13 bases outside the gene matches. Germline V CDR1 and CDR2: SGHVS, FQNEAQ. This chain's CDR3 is CASINGAGGWETQYF. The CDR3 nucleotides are TGTGCCAGTATAAATGGAGCGGGAGGATGGGAGACCCAGTACTTC.

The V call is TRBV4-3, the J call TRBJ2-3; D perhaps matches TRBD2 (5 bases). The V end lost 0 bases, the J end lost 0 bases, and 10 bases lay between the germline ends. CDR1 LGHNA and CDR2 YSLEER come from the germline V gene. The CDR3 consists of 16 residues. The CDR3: CASSQEVLASTDTQYF. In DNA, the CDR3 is TGCGCCAGCAGCCAAGAGGTTCTAGCTAGCACAGATACGCAGTATTTT.

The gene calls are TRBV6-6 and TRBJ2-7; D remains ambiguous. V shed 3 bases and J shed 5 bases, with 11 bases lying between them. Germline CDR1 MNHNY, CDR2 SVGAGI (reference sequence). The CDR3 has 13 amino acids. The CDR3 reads CASSYLGLNEQYV. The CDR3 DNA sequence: TGTGCCAGCAGTTATTTGGGCCTTAACGAGCAGTACGTC.

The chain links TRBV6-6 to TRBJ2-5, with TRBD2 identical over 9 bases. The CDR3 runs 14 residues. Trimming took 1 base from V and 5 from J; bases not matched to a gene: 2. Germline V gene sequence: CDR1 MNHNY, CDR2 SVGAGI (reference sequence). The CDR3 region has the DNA TGTGCCAGCAGTTACTTAGCGGGGGTGGAGACCCAGTACTTC. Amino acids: CASSYLAGVETQYF.